This record concerns one T cell receptor (beta chain) sequence. Its cognate antigen is unknown. The data are from a study of cytomegalovirus exposure and HLA in healthy donors. The overall study: From donors who were HLA-typed, an early data release held about 89 million unique TCRs.

Study-level findings and limits: The study carried out a later analysis of TCR beta sequences. It associated approximately 16,000 of them with specific HLA alleles at a false discovery rate of 0.05.

This PCR relied on a set of 60 Vbeta primers and 13 Jbeta primers. Sequencing was performed with immunoSEQ multiplex PCR; in TCRdb, only in-frame clones are kept and a portion is missing. The sample records fewer than 200,000 clones, roughly 76% being singletons. The TCR comes from a man aged 60 to 75 in good health and CMV-seronegative. The sample comprised PBMCs.

CDR3 in amino acids: CASSEDALRSYEQYF. CDR3 bases: TGTGCCAGCAGTGAAGATGCCCTACGCTCCTACGAGCAGTACTTC. The chain couples TRBV6-1 to TRBJ2-7; the D is unclear. CDR1 MNHNS and CDR2 SASEGT come from the germline V gene. Trimming removed 1 base from V and 0 bases from J, with 10 bases in between. The CDR3 consists of 15 residues.